The text below deals with one T cell receptor (beta chain). Its target is unknown. These data originate in a study of siplizumab effects on memory and regulatory T cells. Study-wide results and caveats: Unstimulated subsets were the mapping target of only a minor fraction of alloreactive clones. Proliferating clones, CD4+ or CD8+, lacked an assignable naive or memory phenotype in roughly 75-97% of cases. A major contribution to the alloresponse seemed to be made by naive T cells, which seemed more diverse than memory cells.

CDR1 is MNHEY, CDR2 SVGAGI, per germline. Trimming cost V 5 bases and J 2 bases; bases outside gene matches: 4. This CDR3 has 14 residues. About 9.2 x 10^4 TCR templates underwent assay in every sample. Assay: immunoSEQ multiplex PCR; the TCRdb copy retains only in-frame clones and omits some. The sample holds 60,000 to 65,000 clones; 79% are singletons and the top ten take less than 0.55%. Material for sequencing was memory CD4+ T cells sorted from blood. J is TRBJ2-3 and V is TRBV6-5, with 7 positions matching TRBD2. This receptor was taken from a human donor in good health. As DNA, the CDR3 is TGTGCCAGCAGTGAAGGGAGGGCCACAGATACGCAGTATTTT. Amino acids: CASSEGRATDTQYF.